The 14 T cell receptor beta chains reported below all come from one sample, sequenced in a study of metastatic and nonmetastatic thyroid tumors. MiXCR reprocessed the PCR reads for TCRdb. The table lists about 69,000 clones, about 14% of them singletons, with about 6% in the top ten. Thyroid surgery had not been preceded by any treatment in any patient. The sample taken for sequencing was blood. The receptors originated from a male donor with papillary thyroid cancer or a benign thyroid nodule (not recorded which). Some clones in this sample may be carry-over from other donors' samples.

At least ten counts were recorded for this clone. The rearrangement links TRBV10-2 to TRBJ1-6; unclear D gene. V was clipped by 8 bases and J by 7 bases, with 12 bases between them. Germline CDR1 is WSHSY and CDR2 is SAAADI. The length of the CDR3 is 13 residues. The CDR3 loop is CASHPGPNSPLHF. The CDR3 bases are TGCGCCAGCCACCCAGGCCCCAATTCACCCCTCCACTTT.

This clone was counted at least ten times. The chain carries TRBV3-1 and TRBJ2-2; a possible D gene is TRBD1 (6 bases). This CDR3 region has 13 residues. With 4 bases removed from V and 7 bases from J, the gap between germline ends came to 10 bases. Germline V gene lookup returns CDR1 LGHDT and CDR2 YNNKEL (reference sequence). As DNA, the CDR3 is TGTGCCAGCAGCCTACAGGGTGGCGGGGAGCTGTTTTTT. Translating gives CASSLQGGGELFF.

Ten or more counts support this clone. The V gene is TRBV30, the J gene TRBJ1-2, with TRBD1 identical over 8 bases. Germline trimming cut 3 bases from V and 4 bases from J; bases unmatched to any gene: 4. The CDR3 loop spans 13 amino acids. The germline V gene encodes CDR1 GTSNPN and CDR2 SVGIG (reference sequence). CDR3 sequence reads: CAWRGQEFYGYTF. Written as DNA, the CDR3 is TGTGCCTGGAGGGGACAGGAATTCTATGGCTACACCTTC.

In this sample, this clone turned up many times. The chain is built from TRBV11-1 and TRBJ2-3; D is uncertain. Germline V gene sequence: CDR1 SGHAT, CDR2 FQDESV (reference sequence). V gave up 1 base and J gave up 4 bases, with 6 bases separating them. This CDR3 comprises 13 residues. The DNA of the CDR3 is TGTGCCAGCAGCTTAGTTCTACCAGATACGCAGTATTTT. Amino acid sequence: CASSLVLPDTQYF.

In its sample, this clone was seen many times. V gene TRBV11-3 combines with J gene TRBJ2-3, with D uncertain. V was shortened by 1 base and J by 2 bases, with 10 bases between the two germline ends. CDR3 length: 15 amino acids. The V gene's germline CDR1 is SGHNT and CDR2 YENEEA. Here the CDR3 reads CASSLAPTPTDTQYF. DNA of the CDR3: TGTGCCAGCAGCTTAGCCCCAACTCCCACAGATACGCAGTATTTT.

This clone has a single count. The V call is TRBV14, the J call TRBJ2-7, with D possibly being TRBD2 (6 bases). Trimming cost V 2 bases and J 9 bases, with 14 bases left between them. Germline loops: CDR1 SGHDN, CDR2 FVKESK. CDR3 length: 13 residues. As DNA, the CDR3 is TGTGCCAGCAGCCAATCACCGGGCGGGGTGCAGTACTTC. Translated: CASSQSPGGVQYF.

At least ten counts were recorded for this clone. The chain links TRBV20-1 to TRBJ2-1, with D tentatively TRBD1 or TRBD2 (8 bases each). CDR3 length: 13 amino acids. Germline CDR1 reads DFQATT; CDR2 reads SNEGSKA (reference sequence). Trimming removed 6 bases from V and 15 bases from J, with 24 bases in between. The CDR3 sequence: CSATQTGGLDRFF. The CDR3 DNA is TGCAGTGCAACCCAAACAGGGGGACTAGATAGGTTCTTC.

This clone was observed a handful of times. The germline gene is not matched at one end of the junction; a read error may be the cause. V and J are TRBV6-1 and TRBJ2-2, with 9 positions matching TRBD2. This CDR3 spans 16 amino acids. Germline V gives CDR1 MNHNS, CDR2 SASEGT. The CDR3 here is CASSRPRSSGTVELFF. The DNA for the CDR3 is TGTGCCAGCAGCCGTCCCCGGTCTAGCGGGACCGTGGAGCTGTTTTTT.

This chain joins TRBV27 and TRBJ1-1, with D unclear. Trimming removed 11 bases from V and 0 bases from J, with 13 bases in between. This CDR3 region has 13 residues. Germline-derived CDR1 and CDR2 are MNHEY and SMNVEV (reference sequence). CDR3 loop: CAGKVQLNTEAFF. The CDR3 region has the DNA TGTGCCGGCAAGGTACAGTTGAACACTGAAGCTTTCTTT.

Remarks on this clone: With a much larger clone just one base away, this may be a read error. The CDR3 DNA is TGTGCCAGCAGCGATGGCGGGGCCCTCACAGATACGCAGTATTTT. Its translation: CASSDGGALTDTQYF. The chain couples TRBV3-1 to TRBJ2-3; D is perhaps TRBD2 (6 bases). The germline gives CDR1 LGHDT, CDR2 YNNKEL (reference sequence). This CDR3 comprises 15 residues. V lost 5 bases and J lost 2, with 14 bases in between.

This clone showed up many times. The rearrangement uses TRBV28 and TRBJ2-5, with 9 bases aligning to TRBD2. V lost 2 bases and J lost 5; bases outside the gene matches: 3. CDR3 length: 14 amino acids. The germline gives CDR1 MDHEN, CDR2 SYDVKM. CDR3 sequence reads: CASSLAGGAETQYF. The DNA of the CDR3 is TGTGCCAGCAGTTTAGCGGGAGGGGCGGAGACCCAGTACTTC. Drawing the rest from reference TRBV28 and TRBJ2-5, the complete variable domain is DVKVTQSSRYLVKRTGEKVFLECVQDMDHENMFWYRQDPGLGLRLIYFSYDVKMKEKGDIPEGYSVSREKKERFSLILESASTNQTSMYLCASSLAGGAETQYFGPGTRLLVL.

V usage is TRBV28 and J usage is TRBJ2-7, with a possible D match to TRBD2 (6 bases). Germline loops: CDR1 MDHEN, CDR2 SYDVKM. The CDR3 is made up of 15 amino acids. V was pared by 3 bases and J by 2 bases, with 14 bases between. As DNA, the CDR3 is TGTGCCAGCAGTTTTTGGGGGAGGAGCACCTACGAGCAGTACTTC. This sequence encodes CASSFWGRSTYEQYF.

This clone has more than one count but fewer than ten. This rearrangement joins TRBV10-1 to TRBJ2-7; D uncertain. Germline V lookup: CDR1 WNHNN, CDR2 SYGVQD (reference sequence). This CDR3 contains 12 residues. V shed 8 bases and J shed 3 bases, with 11 bases lying between them. Here the CDR3 reads CASRTRHYEQYF. DNA for the CDR3: TGCGCCAGCCGAACGCGCCACTACGAGCAGTACTTC.

The table lists this clone with many counts. CDR3 DNA: TGTGCCAGCTCACCCTACGTCGGGGAAAACACTGAAGCTTTCTTT. This encodes CASSPYVGENTEAFF. This chain uses TRBV18 with TRBJ1-1; D not resolved. This CDR3 has 15 residues. The germline V gene encodes CDR1 KGHSH and CDR2 LQKENI. The V end lost 3 bases, the J end lost 2 bases, and 13 bases lay between the germline ends. The entire variable domain, with the rest obtained from reference TRBV18 and TRBJ1-1, is as follows: NAGVMQNPRHLVRRRGQEARLRCSPMKGHSHVYWYRQLPEEGLKFMVYLQKENIIDESGMPKERFSAEFPKEGPSILRIQQVVRGDSAAYFCASSPYVGENTEAFFGQGTRLTVV.